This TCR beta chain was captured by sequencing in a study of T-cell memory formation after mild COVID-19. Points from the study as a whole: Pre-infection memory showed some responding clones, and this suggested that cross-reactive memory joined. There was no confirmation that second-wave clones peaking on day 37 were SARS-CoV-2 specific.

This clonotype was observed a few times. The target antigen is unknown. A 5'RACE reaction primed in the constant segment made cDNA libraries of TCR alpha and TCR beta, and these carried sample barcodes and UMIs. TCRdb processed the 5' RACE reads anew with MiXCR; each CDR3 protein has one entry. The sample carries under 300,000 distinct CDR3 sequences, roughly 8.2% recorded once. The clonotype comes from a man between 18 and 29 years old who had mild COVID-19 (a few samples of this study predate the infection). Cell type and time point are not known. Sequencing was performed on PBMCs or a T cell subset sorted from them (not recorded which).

This chain's CDR3 is CASSRGHDYEQYF. CDR3 DNA sequence: TGTGCCAGCAGCCGAGGACACGACTACGAGCAGTACTTC. The chain combines TRBV3-1 with TRBJ2-7; tentatively, D is TRBD1 (5 bases). Trimming stripped 4 bases from V and 3 bases from J, with 10 bases between. This CDR3 has 13 residues. Looked up from germline, CDR1 is LGHDT and CDR2 is YNNKEL (reference sequence).